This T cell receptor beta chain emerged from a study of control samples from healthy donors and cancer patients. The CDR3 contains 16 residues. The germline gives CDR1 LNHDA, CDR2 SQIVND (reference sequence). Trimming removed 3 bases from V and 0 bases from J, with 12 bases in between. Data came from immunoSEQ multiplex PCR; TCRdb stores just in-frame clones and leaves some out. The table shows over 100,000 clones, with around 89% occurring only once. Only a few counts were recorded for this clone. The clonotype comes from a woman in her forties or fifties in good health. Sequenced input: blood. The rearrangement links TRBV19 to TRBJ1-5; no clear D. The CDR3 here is CASSMELRTSNQPQHF. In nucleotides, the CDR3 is TGTGCCAGTAGTATGGAATTGCGGACTAGCAATCAGCCCCAGCATTTT.